One and the same sample provided the 32 T cell receptor beta chains below, sequenced in a study of cytotoxic CD8 clonotypes in ibrutinib-treated CLL. Sequenced by immunoSEQ multiplex PCR; TCRdb stores in-frame clones only, minus some. The data show 7,000 or so clones, less than 75% seen once. Sample: PBMCs, taken before ibrutinib treatment. Every receptor here comes from a human donor with chronic lymphocytic leukemia.

This clone was counted a few times. The V call is TRBV7-3, the J call TRBJ1-3, with TRBD1 as a possible D gene (5 bases). Germline CDR1 and CDR2: SGHTA and FQGTGA. The V end lost 3 bases, the J end lost 4 bases, and 13 bases lay between the germline ends. This CDR3 is 15 amino acids long. The CDR3 is CASSLGQGSGNTIYF. As DNA, the CDR3 is TGTGCCAGCAGCTTGGGGCAGGGCAGCGGAAACACCATATATTTT.

The table lists this clone with a count of one. V is TRBV5-1 and J is TRBJ2-1; 13 nucleotides agree with TRBD2. V shed 4 bases and J 4 bases; nucleotides not matched to a gene: 5. Germline V gene data show CDR1 as SGHRS and CDR2 as YFSETQ. The CDR3 length is 16 residues. The CDR3 sequence: CASSPGTSGNYNEQFF. Written as DNA, the CDR3 is TGCGCCAGCAGCCCGGGGACTAGCGGGAATTACAATGAGCAGTTCTTC.

V usage is TRBV10-3 and J usage is TRBJ2-3; 14 positions agree with TRBD2. The germline V gene encodes CDR1 ENHRY and CDR2 SYGVKD. The ends lost 10 bases at V and 2 bases at J; junction bases unmatched: 5. This CDR3 is built from 15 residues. DNA of the CDR3: TGTGCCACAAGACTAGCGGGGGGGCCCACAGATACGCAGTATTTT. As protein: CATRLAGGPTDTQYF.

The chain employs TRBV19 and TRBJ2-1; 8 positions match TRBD2. Trimming at V came to 5 bases and at J to 0 bases, leaving 3 bases not matched to a gene. This CDR3 contains 15 residues. The germline V gene has CDR1 LNHDA and CDR2 SQIVND (reference sequence). In nucleotides, the CDR3 is TGTGCCAGTAGTTTAGCGGGAAGCTCCTACAATGAGCAGTTCTTC. Translation gives CASSLAGSSYNEQFF.

This chain uses TRBV28 with TRBJ1-4; 10 nucleotides match TRBD1. CDR1 and CDR2 (germline): MDHEN, SYDVKM. The junction had 6 bases not matched to a gene; V was cut back by 5 bases and J by 6 bases. This CDR3 is built from 15 residues. The DNA of the CDR3 is TGTGCCAGCAGTCCCGGGGGACAGGGGTATGAAAAACTGTTTTTT. Translated: CASSPGGQGYEKLFF.

This clone turned up a few times. J is TRBJ2-2 and V is TRBV18, with 13 positions matching TRBD2. This CDR3 contains 17 residues. V gave up 8 bases and J gave up 2 bases; unmatched junction bases: 8. Germline lookup yields CDR1 KGHSH and CDR2 LQKENI. CDR3 DNA sequence: TGTGCCAGCCACCAGGGACTAGCGGGAACTAACACCGGGGAGCTGTTTTTT. Its protein product is CASHQGLAGTNTGELFF.

This sequence joins TRBV6-5 and TRBJ1-1; no firm D call. V shed 2 bases and J shed 4 bases, with 14 bases lying between them. The CDR3 covers 15 residues. Germline assignment: CDR1 MNHEY and CDR2 SVGAGI. Written as DNA, the CDR3 is TGTGCCAGCAGTTACGGGTCCCGGGTGGCCACTGAAGCTTTCTTT. The encoded protein is CASSYGSRVATEAFF.

This clone turned up a few times. CDR3 amino acids: CASSDIAGASGTQYF. DNA for the CDR3: TGTGCCAGCAGTGATATAGCGGGGGCGTCGGGTACGCAGTATTTT. The chain couples TRBV2 to TRBJ2-3, with 9 bases that match TRBD2. The V gene's germline CDR1 is SNHLY and CDR2 FYNNEI. Germline trimming cut 3 bases from V and 8 bases from J; bases unmatched to any gene: 9. The CDR3 loop spans 15 amino acids.

This chain connects TRBV10-3 to TRBJ2-3; TRBD2 might be the D (5 bases). The V and J ends lost 5 bases and 12 bases respectively, with 18 bases between them. The germline CDR1 and CDR2 sequences are ENHRY and SYGVKD. CDR3 length: 13 residues. The CDR3 protein is CAISSAPTMGQYF. CDR3 nucleotide sequence: TGTGCCATCAGTTCCGCGCCGACTATGGGACAGTATTTT.

This clone was seen more than once but under ten times. The V gene is TRBV5-8, the J gene TRBJ2-3, with 8 bases lining up with TRBD1. The CDR3 totals 15 residues. Trimming cost V 2 bases and J 4 bases; bases outside gene matches: 6. From germline, CDR1 is SGHTS and CDR2 YDEGEE. The CDR3 here is CASSFDRGGPDTQYF. CDR3 sequence (DNA): TGTGCCAGCAGCTTTGACAGGGGAGGACCAGATACGCAGTATTTT.

By proportion, this clone is medium-sized. This chain links TRBV11-2 with TRBJ1-3, with 10 bases fitting TRBD1. CDR3 length: 15 residues. After removal of 3 bases from V and 3 bases from J, the junction contained 2 bases not matched to a gene. Germline lookup yields CDR1 SGHAT and CDR2 FQNNGV. The CDR3 DNA sequence: TGTGCCAGCAGCTTTGACAGGGGGCTTGGAAACACCATATATTTT. Its protein product is CASSFDRGLGNTIYF.

J is TRBJ1-1 and V is TRBV30; the D gene is possibly TRBD1 (6 bases). This CDR3 comprises 12 residues. The ends were cut back, 3 bases at V and 13 bases at J, with 18 bases in the middle. CDR1 is GTSNPN, CDR2 SVGIG, per germline (reference sequence). The CDR3 reads CAWSEAGTQSFF. The DNA of the CDR3 is TGTGCCTGGAGCGAGGCCGGGACACAGAGTTTCTTT.

CDR3 sequence (DNA): TGCGCCAGCAGCCCGAGACAGGGCTACGAGCAGTACTTC. It is translated as CASSPRQGYEQYF. The rearrangement links TRBV5-1 to TRBJ2-7, with TRBD1 matching 7 bases. J lost 3 bases, V lost 4 bases, and 4 bases had no gene match. CDR3 length: 13 residues. Germline assignment: CDR1 SGHRS and CDR2 YFSETQ.

The V gene is TRBV6-5, the J gene TRBJ1-6; 7 nucleotides align to TRBD1. Germline V gene data show CDR1 as MNHEY and CDR2 as SVGAGI. The CDR3 length is 14 residues. Trimming cost V 1 base and J 7 bases; bases outside gene matches: 1. CDR3 coding DNA: TGTGCCAGCAGTTACTTACAGGGGAATTCACCCCTCCACTTT. This encodes CASSYLQGNSPLHF.

V usage is TRBV7-9 and J usage is TRBJ2-1; 8 nucleotides align to TRBD2. CDR3 length: 15 amino acids. Trimming took 5 bases from V and 1 from J; bases not matched to a gene: 4. Germline V gene data show CDR1 as SEHNR and CDR2 as FQNEAQ (reference sequence). This CDR3 is CASSPSGSSYNEQFF. The CDR3 DNA reads TGTGCCAGCAGCCCCAGCGGGAGTTCCTACAATGAGCAGTTCTTC. The full variable domain, rest sourced from reference TRBV7-9 and TRBJ2-1, is DTGVSQNPRHKITKRGQNVTFRCDPISEHNRLYWYRQTLGQGPEFLTYFQNEAQLEKSRLLSDRFSAERPKGSFSTLEIQRTEQGDSAMYLCASSPSGSSYNEQFFGPGTRLTVL.

This chain uses TRBV4-1 with TRBJ1-4, with 8 bases aligning to TRBD1. The germline V gene has CDR1 MGHRA and CDR2 YSYEKL. CDR3 size: 17 residues. V was clipped by 4 bases and J by 8 bases; unmatched bases: 15. This CDR3 reads CASSRSGTGWVGEKLFF. CDR3 in DNA: TGCGCCAGCAGCCGATCCGGGACAGGTTGGGTCGGGGAAAAACTGTTTTTT.

This clone was recorded a few times. The V and J genes are TRBV19 and TRBJ1-5, with TRBD1 as a possible D gene (5 bases). Germline CDR1 reads LNHDA; CDR2 reads SQIVND (reference sequence). Trimming stripped 7 bases from V and 0 bases from J, with 13 bases between. The CDR3 has 15 amino acids. This CDR3 reads CASTEGRGSNQPQHF. CDR3 DNA sequence: TGTGCCAGTACCGAGGGGAGGGGTAGCAATCAGCCCCAGCATTTT. The variable domain in full, with the rest retrieved from reference TRBV19 and TRBJ1-5, is DGGITQSPKYLFRKEGQNVTLSCEQNLNHDAMYWYRQDPGQGLRLIYYSQIVNDFQKGDIAEGYSVSREKKESFPLTVTSAQKNPTAFYLCASTEGRGSNQPQHFGDGTRLSIL.

The rearrangement uses TRBV5-1 and TRBJ1-1; TRBD1 aligns across 7 bases. Germline values: CDR1 SGHRS, CDR2 YFSETQ. The CDR3 totals 11 residues. Germline trimming cut 6 bases from V and 8 bases from J; bases unmatched to any gene: 4. The CDR3 protein is CASNRQGEAFF. CDR3 DNA sequence: TGCGCCAGCAACCGACAGGGAGAAGCTTTCTTT.

J is TRBJ2-5 and V is TRBV5-4; D is perhaps TRBD1 or TRBD2 (5 bases each). Per germline, CDR1 SGHNT and CDR2 YYREEE (reference sequence). This CDR3 is built from 14 residues. Trimming shortened V by 4 bases and J by 6 bases, and 16 bases separated the two germline ends. CDR3 region: CASSHATGQKTQYF. The CDR3 DNA follows: TGTGCCAGCAGCCACGCAACGGGGCAGAAGACCCAGTACTTC.

The rearrangement uses TRBV6-5 and TRBJ1-3, with D uncertain. The CDR3 sequence is 15 residues long. Germline values: CDR1 MNHEY, CDR2 SVGAGI. V was clipped by 0 bases and J by 7 bases, with 13 bases between them. The CDR3 region is CASSYSMEGGNTIYF. The CDR3 bases are TGTGCCAGCAGTTACTCGATGGAGGGTGGGAACACCATATATTTT.

This sequence joins TRBV28 and TRBJ1-1; maybe TRBD1 (6 bases). V shed 6 bases and J shed 1 base, with 18 bases lying between them. The CDR3 has 16 amino acids. Germline CDR1 is MDHEN and CDR2 is SYDVKM. CDR3 protein: CASRGLGVRGNTEAFF. CDR3 sequence (DNA): TGTGCCAGCAGAGGGTTAGGTGTCAGGGGGAACACTGAAGCTTTCTTT.

V usage is TRBV15 and J usage is TRBJ2-1, with 7 positions matching TRBD2. Trimming removed 8 bases from V and 6 bases from J; junction bases left unmatched: 10. Germline values: CDR1 LNHNV, CDR2 YYDKDF (reference sequence). There are 14 residues in the CDR3. The CDR3 coding sequence is TGTGCCACCGCAGAAGCGGGGAACTTCAATGAGCAGTTCTTC. Encoded protein: CATAEAGNFNEQFF.

The chain combines TRBV29-1 with TRBJ1-5; tentatively, D is TRBD1 (5 bases). The CDR3 sequence is 13 residues long. Germline V gene lookup returns CDR1 SQVTM and CDR2 ANQGSEA. The germline V and J ends were trimmed by 6 bases and 2 bases, with 11 bases remaining between them. The CDR3 spells CSVGGGGNQPQHF. CDR3 DNA sequence: TGCAGCGTGGGGGGGGGTGGCAATCAGCCCCAGCATTTT.

The chain combines TRBV4-2 with TRBJ2-2, with a tentative D call TRBD2 (6 bases). Trimming took 3 bases from V and 5 from J, leaving 7 bases between them. Germline V CDR1 and CDR2: LGHNA, YNFKEQ. The CDR3 totals 13 residues. The DNA of the CDR3 is TGTGCCAGCAGCCAGACTAGTACCGGGGAGCTGTTTTTT. Translation gives CASSQTSTGELFF.

V is TRBV4-1 and J is TRBJ2-3, with D perhaps TRBD2 (5 bases). Germline loops: CDR1 MGHRA, CDR2 YSYEKL. The CDR3 has 14 residues. V was clipped by 3 bases and J by 0 bases, with 7 bases between them. The CDR3: CASSQDLSTDTQYF. As DNA, the CDR3 is TGCGCCAGCAGCCAGGACTTGAGCACAGATACGCAGTATTTT.

This clone is medium-sized in the sample. The rearrangement uses TRBV25-1 and TRBJ1-5; D perhaps matches TRBD1 (6 bases). V lost 9 bases, J lost 0 bases, and 18 bases lay in between. Germline V CDR1 and CDR2: MGHDK, SYGVNS. The CDR3 covers 16 residues. CDR3 protein: CASYPGEGHSNQPQHF. In DNA, the CDR3 is TGTGCCAGTTATCCAGGGGAAGGTCATAGCAATCAGCCCCAGCATTTT. The full variable domain, with the rest looked up from reference TRBV25-1 and TRBJ1-5, is EADIYQTPRYLVIGTGKKITLECSQTMGHDKMYWYQQDPGMELHLIHYSYGVNSTEKGDLSSESTVSRIRTEHFPLTLESARPSHTSQYLCASYPGEGHSNQPQHFGDGTRLSIL.

The genes are TRBV29-1 and TRBJ1-1; no definite D call. The germline gives CDR1 SQVTM, CDR2 ANQGSEA. V dropped 4 bases and J dropped 1 base, with 7 bases sitting between them. The CDR3 covers 12 residues. This CDR3 is CSVGTANTEAFF. CDR3 nucleotides: TGCAGCGTTGGGACGGCGAACACTGAAGCTTTCTTT.

The V gene is TRBV28, the J gene TRBJ1-5; TRBD1 matches at 7 bases. CDR1 MDHEN and CDR2 SYDVKM come from the germline V gene. V shed 7 bases, J shed 4 bases, and the junction held 1 base outside the gene matches. The length of the CDR3 is 12 residues. For the CDR3, the DNA is TGTGCCAGCAAGACAGGGAATCAGCCCCAGCATTTT. The encoded protein is CASKTGNQPQHF.

The chain recombines TRBV18 with TRBJ2-7; 10 nucleotides line up with TRBD1. CDR1 is KGHSH, CDR2 LQKENI, per germline. The CDR3 runs to 14 residues. V gave up 2 bases and J gave up 2 bases; unmatched junction bases: 0. In nucleotides, the CDR3 is TGTGCCAGCTCACCAGGACAGGGGGCCTACGAGCAGTACTTC. Encoded protein: CASSPGQGAYEQYF.

The chain combines TRBV5-1 with TRBJ2-1; 8 bases align to TRBD1. With 4 bases clipped from V and 7 bases from J, the junction kept 16 bases outside the gene matches. The length of the CDR3 is 17 residues. In germline, CDR1 is SGHRS, CDR2 YFSETQ. The CDR3 here is CASSPGPPGQVMNEQFF. The CDR3, as DNA: TGCGCCAGCAGCCCCGGCCCCCCGGGACAGGTTATGAATGAGCAGTTCTTC.

The gene calls are TRBV19 and TRBJ2-7; D gene ambiguous. Germline V gives CDR1 LNHDA, CDR2 SQIVND (reference sequence). V shed 3 bases and J shed 6 bases, with 15 bases lying between them. The CDR3 has 14 residues. The CDR3 spells CASSMVGGPAEQYF. The CDR3, as DNA: TGTGCCAGTAGTATGGTTGGCGGTCCGGCCGAGCAGTACTTC.

This clone is judged large. Other DNA variants within this sample encode the same CDR3. The rearrangement joins TRBV7-6 to TRBJ1-2; TRBD1 might be the D (5 bases). V shed 4 bases and J shed 4 bases, with 16 bases lying between them. Germline lookup yields CDR1 SGHVS and CDR2 FNYEAQ. This CDR3 region has 15 residues. The CDR3 spells CASSSDGGAFYGYTF. The CDR3 DNA reads as TGTGCCAGCAGCTCCGATGGAGGGGCGTTCTATGGCTACACCTTC.